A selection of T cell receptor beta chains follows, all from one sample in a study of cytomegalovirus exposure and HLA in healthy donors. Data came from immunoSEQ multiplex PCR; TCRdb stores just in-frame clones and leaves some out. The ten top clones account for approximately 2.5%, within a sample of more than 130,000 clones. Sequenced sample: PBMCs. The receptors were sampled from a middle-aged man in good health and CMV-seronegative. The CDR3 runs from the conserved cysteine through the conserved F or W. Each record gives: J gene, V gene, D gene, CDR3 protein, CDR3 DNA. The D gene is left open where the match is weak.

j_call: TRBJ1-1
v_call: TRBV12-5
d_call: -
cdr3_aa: CASAYDLNTEAFF
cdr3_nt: TGTGCTAGTGCTTACGACTTGAACACTGAAGCTTTCTTT

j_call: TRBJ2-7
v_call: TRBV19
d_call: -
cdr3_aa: CASSILAGGRRYEQYF
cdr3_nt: TGTGCCAGTAGTATCCTCGCCGGGGGGCGCAGGTACGAGCAGTACTTC

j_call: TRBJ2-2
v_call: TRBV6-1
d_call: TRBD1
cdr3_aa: CASIGQGAGGELFF
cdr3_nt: TGTGCCAGCATAGGACAGGGAGCAGGCGGGGAGCTGTTTTTT

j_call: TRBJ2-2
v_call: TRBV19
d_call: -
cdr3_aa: CASSIDALTGELFF
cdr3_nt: TGTGCCAGTAGTATAGATGCGCTTACCGGGGAGCTGTTTTTT

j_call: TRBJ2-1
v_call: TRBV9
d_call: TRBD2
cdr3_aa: CASSRTSGYNEQFF
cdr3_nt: TGTGCCAGCAGCCGGACTAGCGGCTACAATGAGCAGTTCTTC

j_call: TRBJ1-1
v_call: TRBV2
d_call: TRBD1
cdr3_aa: CASPGGAGDTEAFF
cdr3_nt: TGTGCCAGTCCAGGGGGCGCCGGGGACACTGAAGCTTTCTTT

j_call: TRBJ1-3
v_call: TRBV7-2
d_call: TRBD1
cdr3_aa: CASSLRTGGVLTGNTIYF
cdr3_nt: TGTGCCAGCAGCTTAAGGACAGGGGGCGTTCTTACTGGAAACACCATATATTTT

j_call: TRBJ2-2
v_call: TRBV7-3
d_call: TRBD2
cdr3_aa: CASSLLAGGWNTGELFF
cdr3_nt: TGTGCCAGCAGCTTACTAGCGGGGGGCTGGAACACCGGGGAGCTGTTTTTT

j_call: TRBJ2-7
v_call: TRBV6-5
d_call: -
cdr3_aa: CASSYWQGYEQYF
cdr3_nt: TGTGCCAGCAGTTACTGGCAGGGCTACGAGCAGTACTTC

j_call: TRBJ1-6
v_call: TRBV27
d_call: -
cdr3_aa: CASSLKLRTSVRLNSPLHF
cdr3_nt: TGTGCCAGCAGTTTAAAACTAAGGACATCGGTCAGACTCAATTCACCCCTCCACTTT

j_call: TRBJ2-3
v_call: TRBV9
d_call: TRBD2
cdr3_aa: CASSEGLLNTDTQYF
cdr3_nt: TGTGCCAGCAGCGAGGGACTACTAAACACAGATACGCAGTATTTT

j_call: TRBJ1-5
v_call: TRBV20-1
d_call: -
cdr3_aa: CSARDLESQHF
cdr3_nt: TGCAGTGCTAGAGATCTAGAATCCCAGCATTTT

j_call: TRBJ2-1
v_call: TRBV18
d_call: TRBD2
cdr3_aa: CASSPQASGGNEQFF
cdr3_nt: TGTGCCAGCTCCCCTCAGGCTAGCGGGGGTAATGAGCAGTTCTTC

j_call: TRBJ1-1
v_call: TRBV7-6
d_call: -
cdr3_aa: CASSLIRGLTNTEAFF
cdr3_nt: TGTGCCAGCAGCTTAATCCGCGGGCTGACGAACACTGAAGCTTTCTTT

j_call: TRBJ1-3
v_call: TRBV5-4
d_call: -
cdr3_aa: CASNRDNSGNTIYF
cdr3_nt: TGTGCCAGCAATCGGGACAACTCTGGAAACACCATATATTTT

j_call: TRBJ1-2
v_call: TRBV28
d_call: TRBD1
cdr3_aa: CASSSPDRALDGYTF
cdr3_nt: TGTGCCAGCAGTTCCCCGGACAGGGCTCTTGACGGCTACACCTTC

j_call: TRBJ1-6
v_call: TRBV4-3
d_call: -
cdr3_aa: CASSLQLGEDNSPLHF
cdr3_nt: TGCGCCAGCAGCCTACAGCTCGGGGAGGATAATTCACCCCTCCACTTT

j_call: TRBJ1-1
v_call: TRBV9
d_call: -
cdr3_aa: CASSDQERGNTEAFF
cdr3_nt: TGTGCCAGCAGCGACCAAGAAAGGGGAAACACTGAAGCTTTCTTT

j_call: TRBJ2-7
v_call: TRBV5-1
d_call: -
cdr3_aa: CASSAGTHYEQYF
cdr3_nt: TGCGCCAGCAGCGCCGGGACACACTACGAGCAGTACTTC

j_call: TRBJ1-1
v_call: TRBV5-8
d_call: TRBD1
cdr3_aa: CASSLSGTGNLAFF
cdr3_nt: TGTGCCAGCAGCTTGTCTGGGACAGGAAATCTAGCTTTCTTT

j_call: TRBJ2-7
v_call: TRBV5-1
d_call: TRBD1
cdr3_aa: CASSVLTGAYEQYF
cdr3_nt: TGCGCCAGCAGCGTCCTGACAGGGGCCTACGAGCAGTACTTC

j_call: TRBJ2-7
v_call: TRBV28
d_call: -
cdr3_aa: CASSLAGGGEQYF
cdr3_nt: TGTGCCAGCAGTTTAGCAGGGGGAGGCGAGCAGTACTTC

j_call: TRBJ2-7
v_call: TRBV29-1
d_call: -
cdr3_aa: CSVEAGADTSQYF
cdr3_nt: TGCAGCGTTGAGGCAGGGGCGGACACTTCCCAGTACTTC

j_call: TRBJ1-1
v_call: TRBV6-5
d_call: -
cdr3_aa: CASSAYRTNTEAFF
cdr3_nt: TGTGCCAGCAGCGCATACCGTACAAACACTGAAGCTTTCTTT

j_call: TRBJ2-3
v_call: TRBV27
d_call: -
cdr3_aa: CASSPSSTDTQYF
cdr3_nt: TGTGCCAGCAGTCCCAGTAGCACAGATACGCAGTATTTT

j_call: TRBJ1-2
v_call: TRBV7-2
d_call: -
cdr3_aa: CASSPQVLYGYTF
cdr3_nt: TGTGCCAGCAGCCCACAGGTTCTCTATGGCTACACCTTC

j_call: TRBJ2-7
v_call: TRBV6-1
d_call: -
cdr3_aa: CASSEGQAVLYEQYF
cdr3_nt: TGTGCCAGCAGTGAGGGTCAGGCCGTATTGTACGAGCAGTACTTC

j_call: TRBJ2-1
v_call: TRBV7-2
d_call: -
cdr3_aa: CASSLGPGSNEQFF
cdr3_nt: TGTGCCAGCAGCTTAGGGCCGGGGAGTAATGAGCAGTTCTTC

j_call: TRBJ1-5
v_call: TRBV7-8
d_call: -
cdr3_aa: CASSLREVGSNQPQHF
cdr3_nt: TGTGCCAGCAGCCTAAGGGAGGTTGGCAGCAATCAGCCCCAGCATTTT

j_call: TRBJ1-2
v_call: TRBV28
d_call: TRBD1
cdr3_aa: CASRAGTAEAYGYTF
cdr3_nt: TGTGCCAGCAGAGCAGGGACAGCCGAAGCCTATGGCTACACCTTC

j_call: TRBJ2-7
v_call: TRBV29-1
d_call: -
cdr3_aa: CSVGRGSYEQYF
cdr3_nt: TGCAGCGTTGGTCGGGGATCCTACGAGCAGTACTTC

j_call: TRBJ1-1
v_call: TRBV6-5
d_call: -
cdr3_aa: CASRTGGRNTEAFF
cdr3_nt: TGTGCCAGCAGGACGGGTGGTAGGAACACTGAAGCTTTCTTT

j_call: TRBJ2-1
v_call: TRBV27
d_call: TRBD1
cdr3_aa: CASSLGDRLYNEQFF
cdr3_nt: TGTGCCAGCAGTTTAGGGGACAGGCTCTACAATGAGCAGTTCTTC

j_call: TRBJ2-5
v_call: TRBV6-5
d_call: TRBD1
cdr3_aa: CASSFEGQARETQYF
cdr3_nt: TGTGCCAGCTCATTCGAGGGACAGGCCAGAGAGACCCAGTACTTC

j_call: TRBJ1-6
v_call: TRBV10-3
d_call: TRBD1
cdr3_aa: CAIGTDGGQSPLHF
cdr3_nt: TGTGCCATCGGGACAGATGGGGGTCAATCACCCCTCCACTTT

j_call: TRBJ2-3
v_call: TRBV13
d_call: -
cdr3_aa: CASSPSLLRTDTQYF
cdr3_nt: TGTGCCAGCAGCCCCTCTCTCCTACGCACAGATACGCAGTATTTT

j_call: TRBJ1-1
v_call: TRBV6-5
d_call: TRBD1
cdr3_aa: CASSSQTGANTEAFF
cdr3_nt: TGTGCCAGCAGTTCTCAGACAGGGGCGAACACTGAAGCTTTCTTT

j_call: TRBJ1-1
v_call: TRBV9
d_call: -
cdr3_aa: CASSVDFGRAGEAFF
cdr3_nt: TGTGCCAGCAGCGTAGACTTTGGCAGGGCAGGTGAAGCTTTCTTT

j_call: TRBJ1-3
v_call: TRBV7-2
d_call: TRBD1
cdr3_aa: CASSLSQGARSGNTIYF
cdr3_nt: TGTGCCAGCAGCTTATCGCAGGGGGCGAGGTCTGGAAACACCATATATTTT

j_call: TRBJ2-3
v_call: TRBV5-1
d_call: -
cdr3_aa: CASSQKEGGGRDTQYF
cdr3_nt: TGCGCCAGCTCCCAAAAAGAAGGAGGAGGGCGGGATACGCAGTATTTT

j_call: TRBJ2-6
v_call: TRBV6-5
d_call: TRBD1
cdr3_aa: CASTPSGGLSVLTF
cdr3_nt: TGTGCCAGCACTCCCTCAGGGGGCTTAAGTGTCCTGACTTTC

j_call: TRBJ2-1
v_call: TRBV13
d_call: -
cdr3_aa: CASSLPDNYYNEQFF
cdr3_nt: TGTGCCAGCAGCTTACCGGACAATTACTACAATGAGCAGTTCTTC

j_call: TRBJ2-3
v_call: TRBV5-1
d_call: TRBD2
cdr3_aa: CASRGLAGGLSTDTQYF
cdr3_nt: TGCGCCAGCAGAGGACTAGCGGGGGGGCTTAGCACAGATACGCAGTATTTT

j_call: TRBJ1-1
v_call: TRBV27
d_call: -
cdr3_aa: CASSLFPLTGRNTEAFF
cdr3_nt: TGTGCCAGCAGTTTATTCCCTCTAACAGGGCGGAACACTGAAGCTTTCTTT

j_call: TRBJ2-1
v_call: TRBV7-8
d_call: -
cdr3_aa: CASSFIQGVAYNEQFF
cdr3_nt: TGTGCCAGCAGCTTCATTCAGGGTGTCGCCTACAATGAGCAGTTCTTC

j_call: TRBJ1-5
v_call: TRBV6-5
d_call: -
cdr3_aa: CASSTDGALNQPQHF
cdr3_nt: TGTGCCAGCAGTACTGACGGAGCTCTCAATCAGCCCCAGCATTTT

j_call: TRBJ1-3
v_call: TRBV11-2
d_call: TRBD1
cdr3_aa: CASSQSGTGIGNTIYF
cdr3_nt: TGTGCCAGCAGCCAGAGCGGGACAGGGATTGGAAACACCATATATTTT

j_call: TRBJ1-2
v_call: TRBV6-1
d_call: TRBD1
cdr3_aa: CASIQDRGLRCTF
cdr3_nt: TGTGCCAGCATCCAAGACAGGGGATTACGCTGCACCTTC

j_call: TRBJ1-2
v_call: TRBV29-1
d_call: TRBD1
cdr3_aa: CSVENVGQGRGGYTF
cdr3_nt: TGCAGCGTTGAAAACGTTGGACAGGGGAGGGGTGGCTACACCTTC

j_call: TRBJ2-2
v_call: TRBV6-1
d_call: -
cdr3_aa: CASSTPLLVPGELFF
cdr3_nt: TGTGCCAGCAGTACCCCGCTACTAGTTCCCGGGGAGCTGTTTTTT

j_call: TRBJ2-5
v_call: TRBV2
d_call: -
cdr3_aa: CASSQNQYF
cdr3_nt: TGTGCCAGCAGCCAGAACCAGTACTTC

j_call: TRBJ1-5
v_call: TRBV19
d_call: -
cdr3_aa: CASSMGRVSNQPQHF
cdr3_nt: TGTGCCAGTAGTATGGGCAGGGTTAGCAATCAGCCCCAGCATTTT

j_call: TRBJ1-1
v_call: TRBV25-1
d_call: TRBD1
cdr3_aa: CASSQTGGTEAFF
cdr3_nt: TGTGCCAGCAGCCAAACAGGGGGCACTGAAGCTTTCTTT